This entry lists 17 T cell receptor beta chains sequenced from one sample in a study of blood T cell repertoires in COVID-19. Sequencing used immunoSEQ multiplex PCR; TCRdb keeps in-frame clones, though not all of them. The sample includes 250,000 to 300,000 clones, roughly 90% of them seen just once. Sequencing used peripheral blood. The receptor set was obtained from a woman in her thirties with COVID-19, enrolled during active disease.

As concerns this clone: Distinct nucleotide sequences in the sample also encode this CDR3. V usage is TRBV5-1 and J usage is TRBJ2-1; tentatively, D is TRBD2 (5 bases). CDR3 length: 14 amino acids. Per germline, CDR1 SGHRS and CDR2 YFSETQ. V was cut by 1 base and J by 0 bases, with 5 bases left in between. CDR3 region: CASSLTSSYNEQFF. The DNA of the CDR3 is TGCGCCAGCAGCTTGACTAGCTCCTACAATGAGCAGTTCTTC.

The rearrangement joins TRBV3-1 (or the pseudogene TRBV3-2) to TRBJ1-2; D gene ambiguous. The ends were cut back, 10 bases at V and 2 bases at J, with 20 bases in the middle. Germline loops: CDR1 LGHDT, CDR2 YNNKEL (reference sequence). CDR3 length equals 15 residues. CDR3: CATPRVVRLNYGYTF. CDR3 coding DNA: TGTGCCACTCCGAGGGTGGTTCGTCTCAACTATGGCTACACCTTC.

V is TRBV6-6 and J is TRBJ1-2; 7 bases fit TRBD1. J gave up 5 bases and V 5 bases, and 11 bases lay outside the gene matches. This CDR3 comprises 15 residues. The V gene's germline CDR1 is MNHNY and CDR2 SVGAGI (reference sequence). CDR3 sequence (DNA): TGTGCCAGCAGTCCACAGGCAGGGGGTGATTATGGCTACACCTTC. Protein: CASSPQAGGDYGYTF.

The J gene is TRBJ2-1, the V gene TRBV19; D not certain. V dropped 6 bases and J dropped 0 bases, with 12 bases sitting between them. Germline CDR1 and CDR2: LNHDA and SQIVND (reference sequence). The CDR3 length is 15 residues. The chain's CDR3 is CASRPSSHSYNEQFF. CDR3 nucleotide sequence: TGTGCCAGTAGACCGAGTTCCCACTCCTACAATGAGCAGTTCTTC.

A single count supports this clone. The J gene is TRBJ2-5, the V gene TRBV5-1; TRBD2 agrees at 15 bases. V gave up 4 bases and J gave up 4 bases; unmatched junction bases: 8. The CDR3 runs to 17 residues. Germline lookup yields CDR1 SGHRS and CDR2 YFSETQ. The CDR3 nucleotides read TGCGCCAGCAGCCAGGGACTAGCGGGAGGAGGTGGAGAGACCCAGTACTTC. Protein product: CASSQGLAGGGGETQYF.

V usage is TRBV29-1 and J usage is TRBJ2-6; 7 bases align to TRBD1. CDR3 length: 14 amino acids. Germline loops: CDR1 SQVTM, CDR2 ANQGSEA. Trimming at V came to 2 bases and at J to 3 bases, leaving 1 base not matched to a gene. CDR3 coding DNA: TGCAGCGTTGAAACAGGGGATGGGGCCAACGTCCTGACTTTC. Its protein product is CSVETGDGANVLTF. The whole variable domain, filled in from reference TRBV29-1 and TRBJ2-6, reads SAVISQKPSRDICQRGTSLTIQCQVDSQVTMMFWYRQQPGQSLTLIATANQGSEATYESGFVIDKFPISRPNLTFSTLTVSNMSPEDSSIYLCSVETGDGANVLTFGAGSRLTVL.

This chain joins TRBV9 and TRBJ2-7; 7 bases align to TRBD2. After removal of 4 bases from V and 3 bases from J, the junction contained 10 bases not matched to a gene. The CDR3 runs to 15 residues. Germline V gene data show CDR1 as SGDLS and CDR2 as YYNGEE. DNA for the CDR3: TGTGCCAGCAGCCCAGCGGGGACTCTATACTACGAGCAGTACTTC. Translating gives CASSPAGTLYYEQYF.

This clone was recorded once. V and J are TRBV7-2 and TRBJ2-3; D gene ambiguous. Trimming left V 3 bases short and J 0 bases short, with 10 bases between. Germline CDR1 reads SGHTA; CDR2 reads FQGNSA. The CDR3 loop spans 15 amino acids. This CDR3 reads CASSFFRSSTDTQYF. The CDR3 DNA sequence: TGTGCCAGCAGCTTTTTCAGATCTAGCACAGATACGCAGTATTTT.

The chain's CDR3 is CASSVGGGLHQPQHF. CDR3 DNA sequence: TGTGCCAGCAGCGTAGGCGGCGGCCTTCATCAGCCCCAGCATTTT. The chain combines TRBV9 with TRBJ1-5; D is undetermined. Per germline, CDR1 SGDLS and CDR2 YYNGEE. The CDR3 sequence is 15 residues long. Trimming shortened V by 0 bases and J by 5 bases, and 12 bases separated the two germline ends.

This chain uses TRBV20-1 with TRBJ2-1; no reliable D call. CDR1 and CDR2 (germline): DFQATT, SNEGSKA (reference sequence). Trimming stripped 6 bases from V and 3 bases from J, with 6 bases between. This CDR3 spans 11 amino acids. CDR3 nucleotides: TGCAGTGCACCCTACTACAATGAGCAGTTCTTC. This codes for CSAPYYNEQFF.

The chain carries TRBV19 and TRBJ1-1; D is uncertain. Germline loops: CDR1 LNHDA, CDR2 SQIVND (reference sequence). The CDR3 runs 18 residues. The V end lost 4 bases, the J end lost 4 bases, and 25 bases lay between the germline ends. CDR3 bases: TGTGCCAGTAGTACTGGTGTTAGAGGGAGGGTTGAAATCACTGAAGCTTTCTTT. It specifies CASSTGVRGRVEITEAFF. The full variable domain, rest sourced from reference TRBV19 and TRBJ1-1, is DGGITQSPKYLFRKEGQNVTLSCEQNLNHDAMYWYRQDPGQGLRLIYYSQIVNDFQKGDIAEGYSVSREKKESFPLTVTSAQKNPTAFYLCASSTGVRGRVEITEAFFGQGTRLTVV.

The rearrangement links TRBV4-3 to TRBJ2-7; D is perhaps TRBD2 (5 bases). The CDR3 loop spans 16 amino acids. V lost 0 bases, J lost 3 bases, and 15 bases lay in between. Germline lookup yields CDR1 LGHNA and CDR2 YSLEER. The CDR3 loop reads CASSQETSEEGYEQYF. As DNA, the CDR3 is TGCGCCAGCAGCCAAGAAACCTCGGAAGAGGGCTACGAGCAGTACTTC.

The chain joins TRBV2 to TRBJ2-2, with D possibly matching TRBD1 (7 bases). The germline gives CDR1 SNHLY, CDR2 FYNNEI. With 7 bases removed from V and 1 base from J, the gap between germline ends came to 10 bases. The length of the CDR3 is 14 residues. This chain's CDR3 is CASTQGGNTGELFF. CDR3 nucleotide sequence: TGTGCCAGCACCCAGGGGGGGAACACCGGGGAGCTGTTTTTT.

The genes are TRBV23-1 and TRBJ2-7, with 9 bases that match TRBD1. TRBV23-1 is marked as an open reading frame, function uncertain. CDR3 size: 13 residues. V shed 7 bases and J 3 bases; nucleotides not matched to a gene: 4. This CDR3 reads CASIRTGDYEQYF. Written as DNA, the CDR3 is TGCGCCAGCATTAGGACAGGGGACTACGAGCAGTACTTC.

This chain joins TRBV7-9 and TRBJ1-1; no clear D. Trimming removed 6 bases from V and 1 base from J, with 9 bases in between. From germline, CDR1 is SEHNR and CDR2 FQNEAQ (reference sequence). The CDR3 loop spans 13 amino acids. The CDR3 sequence: CASRQKPNTEAFF. CDR3 nucleotides: TGTGCCAGCAGACAGAAACCGAACACTGAAGCTTTCTTT.

This chain joins TRBV24-1 and TRBJ2-7, with D possibly matching TRBD2 (5 bases). The V end was cut by 0 bases, the J end by 3 bases, with 14 bases between. This CDR3 has 16 amino acids. The germline V gene has CDR1 KGHDR and CDR2 SFDVKD. Here the CDR3 reads CATSDLQKRMYYEQYF. Written as DNA, the CDR3 is TGTGCCACCAGTGATTTGCAAAAGCGGATGTACTACGAGCAGTACTTC.

This rearrangement joins TRBV7-2 to TRBJ2-1, with D uncertain. Germline CDR1 is SGHTA and CDR2 is FQGNSA. This CDR3 has 15 residues. The V gene lost 4 bases and the J gene lost 0 bases, with 10 bases spanning the gap. CDR3 sequence (DNA): TGTGCCAGCAGCTCCCACTCGAGCTCCTACAATGAGCAGTTCTTC. Encoded protein: CASSSHSSSYNEQFF.